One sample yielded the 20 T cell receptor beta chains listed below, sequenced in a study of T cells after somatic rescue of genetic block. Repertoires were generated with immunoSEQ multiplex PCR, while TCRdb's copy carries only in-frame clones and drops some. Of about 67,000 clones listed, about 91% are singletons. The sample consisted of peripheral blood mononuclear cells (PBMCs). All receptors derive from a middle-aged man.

DNA of the CDR3: TGTGCCAGCAGCCGCCTTACCGGACAGGGTGAGACCCAGTACTTC. Amino acids: CASSRLTGQGETQYF. The V and J genes are TRBV7-9 and TRBJ2-5, with 8 nucleotides matching TRBD1. Looked up from germline, CDR1 is SEHNR and CDR2 is FQNEAQ (reference sequence). Losses at the gene ends were 5 bases for V and 5 bases for J; bases not matched to a gene: 10. The CDR3 extends over 15 amino acids.

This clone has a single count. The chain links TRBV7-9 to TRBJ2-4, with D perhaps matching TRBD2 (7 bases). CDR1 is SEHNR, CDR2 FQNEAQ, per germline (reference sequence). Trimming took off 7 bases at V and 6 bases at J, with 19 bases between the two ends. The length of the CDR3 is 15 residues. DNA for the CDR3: TGTGCCAGCATGGGCGGGGGCGAGTGGGGAAACATTCAGTACTTC. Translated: CASMGGGEWGNIQYF. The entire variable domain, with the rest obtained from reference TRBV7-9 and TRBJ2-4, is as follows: DTGVSQNPRHKITKRGQNVTFRCDPISEHNRLYWYRQTLGQGPEFLTYFQNEAQLEKSRLLSDRFSAERPKGSFSTLEIQRTEQGDSAMYLCASMGGGEWGNIQYFGAGTRLSVL.

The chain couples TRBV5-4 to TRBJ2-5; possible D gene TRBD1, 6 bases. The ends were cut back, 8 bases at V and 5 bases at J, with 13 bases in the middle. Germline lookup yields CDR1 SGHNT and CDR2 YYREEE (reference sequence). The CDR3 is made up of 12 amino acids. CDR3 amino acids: CASPGVGETQYF. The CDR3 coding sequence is TGTGCCAGTCCAGGGGTGGGGGAGACCCAGTACTTC.

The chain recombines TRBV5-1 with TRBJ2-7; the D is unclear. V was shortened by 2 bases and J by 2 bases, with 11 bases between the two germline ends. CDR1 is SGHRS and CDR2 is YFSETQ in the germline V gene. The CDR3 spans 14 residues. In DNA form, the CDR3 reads TGCGCCAGCAGCTTCCCTGGATCAACCTACGAGCAGTACTTC. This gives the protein CASSFPGSTYEQYF.

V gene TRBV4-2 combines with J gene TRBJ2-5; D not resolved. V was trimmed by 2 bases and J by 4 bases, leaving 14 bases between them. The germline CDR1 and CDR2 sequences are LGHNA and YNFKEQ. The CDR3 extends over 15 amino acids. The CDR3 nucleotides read TGTGCCAGCAGCCAAAGGTCTCTAGGCGGAGAGACCCAGTACTTC. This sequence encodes CASSQRSLGGETQYF.

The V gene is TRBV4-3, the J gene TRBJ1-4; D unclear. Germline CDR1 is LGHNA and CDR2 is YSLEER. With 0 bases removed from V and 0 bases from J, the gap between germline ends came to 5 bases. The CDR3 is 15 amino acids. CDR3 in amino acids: CASSQDRATNEKLFF. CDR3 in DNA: TGCGCCAGCAGCCAAGACCGAGCAACTAATGAAAAACTGTTTTTT.

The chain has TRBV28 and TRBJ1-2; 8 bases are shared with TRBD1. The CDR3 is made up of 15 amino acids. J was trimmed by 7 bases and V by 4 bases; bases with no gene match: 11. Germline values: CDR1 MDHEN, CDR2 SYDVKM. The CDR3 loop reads CASSSRQGAASGYTF. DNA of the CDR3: TGTGCCAGCAGTTCCCGGCAGGGGGCGGCCAGTGGCTACACCTTC.

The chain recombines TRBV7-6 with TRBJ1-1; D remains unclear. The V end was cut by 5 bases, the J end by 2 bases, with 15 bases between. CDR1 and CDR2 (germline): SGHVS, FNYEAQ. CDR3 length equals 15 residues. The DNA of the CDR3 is TGTGCCAGCAGCGCCCAACAAGGACGCAACACTGAAGCTTTCTTT. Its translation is CASSAQQGRNTEAFF.

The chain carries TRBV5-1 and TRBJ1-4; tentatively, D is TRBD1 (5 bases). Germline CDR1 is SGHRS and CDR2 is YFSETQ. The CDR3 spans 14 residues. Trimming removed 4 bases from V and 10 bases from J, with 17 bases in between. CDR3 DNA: TGCGCCAGCAGCCAAGACAGCGAGATGCGAAAACTGTTTTTT. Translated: CASSQDSEMRKLFF.

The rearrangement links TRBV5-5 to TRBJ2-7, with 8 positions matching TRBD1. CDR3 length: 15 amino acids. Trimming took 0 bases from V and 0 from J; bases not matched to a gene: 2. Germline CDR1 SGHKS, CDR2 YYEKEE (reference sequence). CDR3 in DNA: TGTGCCAGCAGCTTGGGACAGGGGATCTCCTACGAGCAGTACTTC. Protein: CASSLGQGISYEQYF.

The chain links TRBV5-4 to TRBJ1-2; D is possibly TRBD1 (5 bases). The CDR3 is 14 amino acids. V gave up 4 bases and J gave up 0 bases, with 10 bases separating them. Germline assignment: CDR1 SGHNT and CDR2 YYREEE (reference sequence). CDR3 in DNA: TGTGCCAGCAGCCTCATGGGGGCTAACTATGGCTACACCTTC. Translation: CASSLMGANYGYTF.

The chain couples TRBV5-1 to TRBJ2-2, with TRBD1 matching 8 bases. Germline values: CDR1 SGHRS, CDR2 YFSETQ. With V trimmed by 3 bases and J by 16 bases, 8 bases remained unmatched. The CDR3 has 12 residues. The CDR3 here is CASSSQQGARFF. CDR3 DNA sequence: TGCGCCAGCAGCTCCCAGCAGGGGGCCCGGTTTTTT.

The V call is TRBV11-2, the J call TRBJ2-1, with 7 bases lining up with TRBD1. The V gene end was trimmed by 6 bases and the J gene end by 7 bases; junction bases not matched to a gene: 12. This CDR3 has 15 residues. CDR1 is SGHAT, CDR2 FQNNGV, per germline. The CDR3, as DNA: TGTGCCAGCAGGGGCCCAGGGACAGCTTCTAATGAGCAGTTCTTC. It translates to CASRGPGTASNEQFF.

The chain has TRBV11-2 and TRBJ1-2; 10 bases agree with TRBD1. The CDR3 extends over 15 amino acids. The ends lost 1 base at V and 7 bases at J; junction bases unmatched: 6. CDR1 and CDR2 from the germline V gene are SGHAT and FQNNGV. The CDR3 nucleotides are TGTGCCAGCAGCTTAGTAGGGACAGGGGCCCCTGGCTACACCTTC. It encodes CASSLVGTGAPGYTF.

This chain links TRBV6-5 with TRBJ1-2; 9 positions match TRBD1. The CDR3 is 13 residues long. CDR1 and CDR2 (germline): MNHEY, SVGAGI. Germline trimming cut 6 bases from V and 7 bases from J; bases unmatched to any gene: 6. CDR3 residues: CASSRGTGFGYTF. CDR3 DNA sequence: TGTGCCAGCAGCAGAGGGACAGGGTTTGGCTACACCTTC.

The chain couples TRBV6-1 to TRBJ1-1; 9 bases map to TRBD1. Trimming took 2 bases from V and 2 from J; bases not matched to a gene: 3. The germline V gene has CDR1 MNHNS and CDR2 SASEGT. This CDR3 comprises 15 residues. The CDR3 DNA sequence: TGTGCCAGCAGTGAATGGACAGGGGACAACACTGAAGCTTTCTTT. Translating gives CASSEWTGDNTEAFF.

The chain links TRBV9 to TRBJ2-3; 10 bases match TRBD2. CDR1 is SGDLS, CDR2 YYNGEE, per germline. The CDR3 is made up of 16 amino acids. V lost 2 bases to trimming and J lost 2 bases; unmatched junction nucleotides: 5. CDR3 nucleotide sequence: TGTGCCAGCAGCGTGGGGACTAGCGACTTCACAGATACGCAGTATTTT. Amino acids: CASSVGTSDFTDTQYF.

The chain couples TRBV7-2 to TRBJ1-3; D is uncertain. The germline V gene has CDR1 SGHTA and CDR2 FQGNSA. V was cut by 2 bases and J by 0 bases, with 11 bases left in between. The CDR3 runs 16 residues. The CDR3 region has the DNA TGTGCCAGCAGCTTAAACGGTGCCCTCTCTGGAAACACCATATATTTT. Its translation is CASSLNGALSGNTIYF.

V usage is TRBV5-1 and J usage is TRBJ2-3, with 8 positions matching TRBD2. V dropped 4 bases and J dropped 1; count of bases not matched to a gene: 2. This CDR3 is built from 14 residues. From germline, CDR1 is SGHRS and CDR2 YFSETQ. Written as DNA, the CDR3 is TGCGCCAGCAGCGTGACTAGCGGCACAGATACGCAGTATTTT. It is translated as CASSVTSGTDTQYF.

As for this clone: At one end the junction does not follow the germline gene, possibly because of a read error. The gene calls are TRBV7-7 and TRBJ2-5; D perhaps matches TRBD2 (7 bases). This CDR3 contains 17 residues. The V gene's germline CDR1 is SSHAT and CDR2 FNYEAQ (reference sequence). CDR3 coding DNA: TGTGCTAGCAGCTTATTAGTGGGGGGGCCTAATCAAGAGACCCAGTACTTC. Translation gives CASSLLVGGPNQETQYF. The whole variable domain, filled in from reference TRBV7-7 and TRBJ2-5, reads GAGVSQSPRYKVTKRGQDVTLRCDPISSHATLYWYQQALGQGPEFLTYFNYEAQPDKSGLPSDRFSAERPEGSISTLTIQRTEQRDSAMYRCASSLLVGGPNQETQYFGPGTRLLVL.